The following is a T cell receptor beta chain sequence with its context. The method was immunoSEQ multiplex PCR; TCRdb's version includes in-frame clones alone and lacks a portion of them. The repertoire holds tens of thousands of clones, around 77% seen once, with approximately 2.5% in the top ten. The data were taken from a study of radiotherapy plus CTLA-4 blockade in lung cancer. After removal of 6 bases from V and 3 bases from J, the junction contained 6 bases not matched to a gene. This CDR3 contains 16 residues. The germline V gene encodes CDR1 MDHEN and CDR2 SYDVKM. This sequence was found in a human donor with non-small cell lung cancer whose response to radiotherapy plus ipilimumab could not be evaluated. The source material was peripheral blood, sampled from a patient treated with radiotherapy plus ipilimumab. J is TRBJ2-1 and V is TRBV28; 12 nucleotides agree with TRBD2. The CDR3 sequence is CASRATSGGLYNEQFF. The CDR3 DNA reads as TGTGCCAGCAGAGCTACTAGCGGGGGGCTCTACAATGAGCAGTTCTTC.